This TCR beta chain was sequenced during a study of shared clonotypes between healthy human individuals (dated by TCRdb to 2018 to 2021). Some background on the complete study: Three men and two women, aged 18 to 49 years, made up the cohort. For each donor, CD4 naive and CD4 memory were each given three plates, CD8 naive was given two plates, and CD8 memory was given one plate. The study deeply sequenced blood TCR repertoires of several healthy adults to estimate repertoire size and the extent of clonotype sharing between individuals. Different laboratories and diverse techniques were used to prepare libraries and sequence TCR repertoires, to increase sequencing depth and limit assay-specific biases. Each donor's leukapheresis produced roughly between about 0.9 and 9.5 billion PBMCs. The paper's findings and limits, for the study overall: Compared with non-shared clonotypes, the clonotypes found in all four sorted-subset donors had higher generation probabilities. Sampling was restricted to blood, and TCR repertoires in tissue are likely to differ from TCR repertoires in blood. The genetic and exposure-history diversity represented was limited by the small number of donors. Even with the large sequencing depth, rarefaction of the sorted-subset datasets indicated that sequencing was incomplete. Larger estimated clonotype richness was generally found for naive subsets than for memory subsets. Pairwise subsampling led to the expectation that sequencing depth would affect the degree of clonotype sharing among donors. Across a handful of donors, about 5.2% of naive CD4, approximately 3.6% of naive CD8, under 2.5% of memory CD4, and roughly 0.41% of memory CD8 clonotypes were shared.

Using the deep immunoSEQ assay, multiplex PCR amplified TCR CDR3 regions from genomic DNA. Genomic DNA extracted from each cell subset was distributed evenly over all wells of several immunoSEQ 96-well plates, and each plate served as one replicate. For sorted subsets, roughly 200 ng genomic DNA, equal to 30,000 to 35,000 T cell genomes, was loaded into each replicate PCR. Purified libraries were quantified with a Qubit 3.0 fluorometer, sized on a Bioanalyzer 2100, and re-quantified with the KAPA Library Quantification kit. A separate single-read 150-cycle Illumina NextSeq 550 flow cell was used to sequence each immunoSEQ 96-well plate. In the paper's pipeline: Because only junctional sequences without quality scores were contained in the immunoSEQ output, filtering matching that applied to full-length reads could not be performed. Sequences were annotated with PyIR, a Python wrapper for IgBLAST v1.9, using IMGT germline references to assign V/J genes and CDR3. Reads were removed for weak V/J assignments (E-value above 1e-6), missing CDR3, stop codons, out-of-frame junctions, or ambiguous translated residues. V3J clonotypes were defined by identical inferred V gene, J gene, and CDR3 amino acid sequence. Percentage overlap between repertoires was computed as shared unique clonotypes divided by the size of the smaller repertoire. Three approaches were used to assess repertoire richness: RTK rarefaction, the Chao1 estimator, and Recon v2.1 estimates of unobserved clonotypes. OLGA was used to compute generation probabilities for all TCRbeta clonotypes that the gDNA method yielded from a few donors. Sourced from immuneACCESS, this table was stored by TCRdb with only in-frame sequences that have V and J called. A share of the clones is absent; for the studies checked, an unresolved V gene accounts for under half, and the remainder has no known explanation. The D gene and trimming were derived from the DNA, and the V and J assignments and clone size from that table. A total of under 1,900,000 clones appear in this sample, approximately 98.5% of them only once. About 0.35% of the sample is taken by the ten largest.

Healthy HIV-negative adults with no recently reported acute infections or vaccinations were included as donors. Every donor was a Caucasian adult residing in Nashville, Tennessee, USA. Magnetic negative selection was used to enrich CD4+ T cells, after which naive cells were positively selected on CD45RA and the negative fraction became the memory subset. After blood collection by leukapheresis, PBMCs were isolated using Ficoll-Histopaque density gradient centrifugation and then cryopreserved in the vapor phase of liquid nitrogen. Purity and quantity of every magnetically sorted T cell population were checked by analytical flow cytometry. Genomic DNA was isolated from every sorted fraction and measured by UV absorbance on a Nanodrop 2000c. V and J lose 3 bases and 4 bases, and a span of 14 bases separates them. According to the germline V gene, CDR1 reads SQVTM and CDR2 reads ANQGSEA. The CDR3 numbers 14 residues from cysteine through phenylalanine. Only the CDR3 part of the read is kept: 42 bases, read in frame from the first base.

Concerning this clone itself: Its target antigen remains unknown. Base qualities are not recorded, but no much larger clone differs from it by a single base.

The origin of this receptor is a man aged 25-40 years in good health. The sequence is built from TRBV29-1 and TRBJ2-3; there is no confident call for the D gene. Sequenced: naive CD4+ T cells sorted from blood. Taken with the paper, the label for cell subset or site translates to: CD45RA+ positively selected. The CDR3 reads CSVDGLSASDTQYF. The bases are TGCAGCGTTGATGGGTTATCGGCATCAGATACGCAGTATTTT.